These 29 T cell receptor beta chains came from one sample sequenced in a study of tumor-infiltrating lymphocytes in primary liver carcinoma. It was from roughly 20-30 mg of unsorted bulk tissue that RNA and DNA were co-extracted. The researchers produced TCR beta cDNA from 400 to 650 ng total RNA with a constant-region primer. Modified slightly, ARM-PCR produced TCR beta libraries over three nested multiplex PCR rounds. Rounds one and two of PCR, each of 9 to 11 cycles, were primed with TRBV1-TRBV30 forward primers and a C-beta reverse primer. In TCRdb, the multiplex PCR reads were re-called with MiXCR into one record per CDR3 protein. The sample shows approximately 110,000 distinct CDR3 sequences, around 83% of them seen only once. The source material was liver tumor tissue from sampling region 3. Subset here: tumor region T3, left-lateral pole. These receptors originate from a middle-aged man with primary liver carcinoma and hepatitis B virus infection.

The sample holds one count of this clonotype. One end of the junction is discordant with germline, which a read error may explain. This chain joins TRBV10-3 and TRBJ2-2, with TRBD2 identical over 8 bases. The CDR3 loop spans 13 amino acids. Germline CDR1 ENHRY, CDR2 SYGVKD. CDR3 in DNA: TGTGCCATCAGTGGACTGGGGAGCGGGGGGCTGTTTTTT. Protein product: CAISGLGSGGLFF.

Details on this clonotype: Germline is not matched at one junction end, which may reflect a read error. V gene TRBV6-5 combines with J gene TRBJ2-2; D remains unclear. The CDR3 runs to 12 residues. Germline-derived CDR1 and CDR2 are MNHEY and SVGAGI. The CDR3: CVSKAEAGELFF. CDR3 nucleotides: TGTGTCAGCAAGGCAGAGGCCGGGGAGCTGTTTTTT.

Notes on this clonotype: At one of its ends the junction is not consistent with the germline gene, which may arise from a read error. The chain carries TRBV5-1 and TRBJ2-7; 9 positions agree with TRBD1. The germline V gene has CDR1 SGHRS and CDR2 YFSETQ. This CDR3 comprises 14 residues. The chain's CDR3 is CTSSFLQGAKEQYF. The CDR3 coding sequence is TGCACCAGCAGCTTTCTACAGGGGGCAAAGGAGCAGTACTTC.

About this clonotype itself: The junction and the germline gene differ at one end; a read error may be behind it. The rearrangement uses TRBV11-2 and TRBJ2-7; D is tentatively TRBD1 or TRBD2 (6 bases each). Germline CDR1 is SGHAT and CDR2 is FQNNGV. The CDR3 length is 12 residues. DNA for the CDR3: TGTGTCAGCAGTCCCGGGGGCTGCGAGCAGAACTTC. This sequence encodes CVSSPGGCEQNF.

In this sample, this clonotype turned up once. This may arise from a read error, as a much more abundant clone is one base away. The chain links TRBV28 to TRBJ2-6; 7 bases are shared with TRBD1. Germline assignment: CDR1 MDHEN and CDR2 SYDVKM. Trimming cost V 4 bases and J 3 bases; bases outside gene matches: 12. The CDR3 is 18 residues long. CDR3 sequence reads: CASSSPGQRKVGANVLTF. The DNA for the CDR3 is TGTGCCAGCAGTTCCCCGGGACAGAGAAAGGTTGGGGCCAACGTCCTGACTTTC.

Worth noting for this clonotype: The CDR3 does not close with the conserved phenylalanine or tryptophan, likely indicating a read error. The chain joins TRBV5-6 to TRBJ2-1; possibly TRBD1 or TRBD2 for D (5 bases each). V shed 5 bases and J shed 7 bases, with 22 bases lying between them. This CDR3 comprises 16 residues. Germline CDR1 and CDR2: SGHDT and YYEEEE. The CDR3 spells CASSLLGTEGANEQFS. CDR3 bases: TGTGCCAGCAGTTTACTAGGGACCGAAGGGGCGAATGAGCAGTTCTCC.

As concerns this clonotype: The CDR3 does not close with the conserved phenylalanine or tryptophan, likely indicating a read error. The V and J genes are TRBV12-3 or TRBV12-4 and TRBJ1-4, with D possibly TRBD1 on 6 matching bases. CDR3 length equals 13 residues. The CDR3 protein is CVSSLSGVEKLFS. As DNA, the CDR3 is TGTGTCAGCAGTTTATCAGGGGTCGAAAAACTGTTTTCT.

With regard to this clonotype: Without the conserved terminal phenylalanine or tryptophan, this CDR3 likely stems from a read error. Because the CDR3's place on the DNA is in doubt, the DNA is left out and the CDR3 is given as listed by TCRdb. This rearrangement joins TRBV29-1 to TRBJ1-1. Germline V CDR1 and CDR2: SQVTM, ANQGSEA. The CDR3 length is 13 residues, termini included. This chain's CDR3 is CSPFQGRETETFN.

Comment on this clonotype: Its ends do not fully match the called genes, so a read error is possible. This sequence joins TRBV10-3 and TRBJ2-5; perhaps TRBD1 as D (5 bases). Germline assignment: CDR1 ENHRY and CDR2 SYGVKD. The CDR3 covers 15 residues. CDR3 DNA sequence: TGTGCCATCAGTGAGTCTAATGGGGCGGCAGAGAACCAGTACTTC. Translation gives CAISESNGAAENQYF.

Worth noting for this clonotype: The junction differs from germline at one of its ends, possibly a read error. J is TRBJ2-6 and V is TRBV11-2, with a weak D call TRBD1 (5 bases). The CDR3 is made up of 15 amino acids. Germline lookup yields CDR1 SGHAT and CDR2 FQNNGV. CDR3 bases: TGTGCCCCCCAGTGGCCGCGCTCTGGGGCCAACGTCCCGACTTTC. Amino acid sequence: CAPQWPRSGANVPTF.

This clonotype was detected once. This likely comes from a read error, as the CDR3 has no conserved phenylalanine or tryptophan at its end. V usage is TRBV6-5 and J usage is TRBJ2-3, with 12 nucleotides matching TRBD2. CDR3 size: 15 residues. Per germline, CDR1 MNHEY and CDR2 SVGAGI. The CDR3 region is CTSKPGLAGTDTQYL. The CDR3 DNA reads as TGTACCAGCAAGCCAGGACTAGCGGGAACAGATACGCAGTATCTT.

About this clonotype: The junction departs from germline at one end; a sequencing error may be responsible. The chain links TRBV5-6 to TRBJ2-1; no clear D. CDR1 is SGHDT and CDR2 is YYEEEE in the germline V gene. The CDR3 is made up of 17 amino acids. CDR3 amino acids: CVSSLVPNGPSYNEQFF. DNA of the CDR3: TGTGTCAGCAGCTTGGTGCCTAACGGGCCCTCCTACAATGAGCAGTTCTTC. The whole variable domain, remainder taken from reference TRBV5-6 and TRBJ2-1, is DAGVTQSPTHLIKTRGQQVTLRCSPKSGHDTVSWYQQALGQGPQFIFQYYEEEERQRGNFPDRFSGHQFPNYSSELNVNALLLGDSALYLCVSSLVPNGPSYNEQFFGPGTRLTVL.

The chain has TRBV4-2 and TRBJ2-7; D is uncertain. The CDR3 is 15 residues long. The germline V gene encodes CDR1 LGHNA and CDR2 YNFKEQ. The V gene lost 0 bases and the J gene lost 3 bases, with 12 bases spanning the gap. CDR3 in amino acids: CASSQDRAVNYEQYF. CDR3 bases: TGTGCCAGCAGCCAAGATCGGGCAGTGAACTACGAGCAGTACTTC.

There are many counts of this clonotype. The chain has TRBV5-6 and TRBJ2-6, with 8 bases that match TRBD1. CDR3 length: 18 amino acids. V trimming: 0 bases; J trimming: 2 bases; junction bases outside the gene matches: 7. CDR1 and CDR2 (germline): SGHDT, YYEEEE. CDR3 residues: CASSLARTGKAGANVLTF. The CDR3, as DNA: TGTGCCAGCAGCTTGGCCCGGACAGGGAAGGCTGGGGCCAACGTCCTGACTTTC. The full variable domain, in which reference TRBV5-6 and TRBJ2-6 provide the parts outside the CDR3, is DAGVTQSPTHLIKTRGQQVTLRCSPKSGHDTVSWYQQALGQGPQFIFQYYEEEERQRGNFPDRFSGHQFPNYSSELNVNALLLGDSALYLCASSLARTGKAGANVLTFGAGSRLTVL.

On this clonotype: Without the conserved terminal phenylalanine or tryptophan, this CDR3 likely stems from a read error. It is unclear where the CDR3 begins or ends on the DNA, so no DNA is shown, and the CDR3 is as TCRdb lists it. This chain connects TRBV11-1 to TRBJ1-6; the DNA was not used to check the table's D call, TRBD1. A total of 13 residues make up the CDR3, ends included. Germline assignment: CDR1 SGHAT and CDR2 FQDESV (reference sequence). Here the CDR3 reads CGSSRTLVSPFHS.

Comment on this clonotype: The conserved phenylalanine or tryptophan normally closing the CDR3 is absent here, so this likely arose from a read error. V usage is TRBV11-2 and J usage is TRBJ2-3; D gene unclear. Germline V gene lookup returns CDR1 SGHAT and CDR2 FQNNGV. This CDR3 is 13 amino acids long. The CDR3 DNA is TGTGCCAGCAACTCCATCACGGCGGATAGGCAGTATCTT. It yields the protein CASNSITADRQYL.

As for this clonotype: A junction end diverges from the germline sequence, so it may reflect a read error. The chain joins TRBV11-2 to TRBJ2-7; D gene ambiguous. CDR3 length: 14 residues. Germline CDR1 and CDR2: SGHAT and FQNNGV. CDR3 nucleotide sequence: TGTGTCAGCAGCTCTAATAGTAACTCCTATGAGCAGTACTTC. Translated, it gives CVSSSNSNSYEQYF.

This clonotype occurred a few times. The chain carries TRBV12-3 or TRBV12-4 and TRBJ2-5; perhaps D is TRBD1 or TRBD2 (5 bases each). Trimming cost V 6 bases and J 5 bases, with 13 bases left between them. The CDR3 is 13 amino acids. CDR3 sequence (DNA): TGTGCCAGCAGCCGATACGGGACGGAGACCCAGTACTTC. This gives the protein CASSRYGTETQYF.

Worth noting for this clonotype: As the CDR3 is not closed by the conserved phenylalanine or tryptophan, this likely results from a read error. The DNA is omitted, as the CDR3 cannot be located on it reliably, and the CDR3 follows TCRdb's listing. The CDR3 loop reads CASSHAVAGEPFI. The chain joins TRBV4-1 to TRBJ2-2. CDR1 and CDR2 from the germline V gene are MGHRA and YSYEKL. From its first to its last residue, the CDR3 has 13 amino acids.

Points on this clonotype: The final CDR3 position lacks the conserved phenylalanine or tryptophan, pointing to a likely read error. The chain carries TRBV29-1 and TRBJ2-7, with TRBD1 identical over 7 bases. With 6 bases clipped from V and 3 bases from J, the junction kept 17 bases outside the gene matches. Germline-derived CDR1 and CDR2 are SQVTM and ANQGSEA. There are 16 residues in the CDR3. The CDR3 nucleotides are TGCAGCGTCGACAGGTCGGGGACAGTAGGAAGCTACGAGCAGTACTAC. The encoded protein is CSVDRSGTVGSYEQYY.

J is TRBJ2-5 and V is TRBV29-1, with D maybe TRBD2 (6 bases). Germline V gene lookup returns CDR1 SQVTM and CDR2 ANQGSEA. The CDR3 consists of 14 residues. Deletions cut 6 bases from V and 5 bases from J, with 19 bases between. CDR3 residues: CSVSGTGNYETQYF. As DNA, the CDR3 is TGCAGCGTCTCCGGGACTGGGAATTATGAGACCCAGTACTTC.

Of note for this clonotype: The junction departs from the called germline gene at one end, perhaps through a read error. The rearrangement joins TRBV6-2 or TRBV6-3 to TRBJ2-1; D gene unclear. The CDR3 length is 15 residues. Germline CDR1 reads MNHEY; CDR2 reads SVGEGT. As DNA, the CDR3 is TGTGCCAGCAGCCCTGGGAATAGCTTCCACAATGAGCAGTTCTTT. Residues: CASSPGNSFHNEQFF.

Of note for this clonotype: Compared with germline, one end of the junction differs, possibly owing to a read error. The chain combines TRBV5-6 with TRBJ1-2; 8 positions agree with TRBD1. CDR3 length: 17 amino acids. CDR1 is SGHDT, CDR2 YYEEEE, per germline. The CDR3 DNA reads as TGTGCCAGCAGCTTGGGACAGGGGATACGCCCTCTCTATGACTACACCTTC. Protein: CASSLGQGIRPLYDYTF.

Turning to this clonotype: The CDR3 does not close with the conserved phenylalanine or tryptophan, likely indicating a read error. V is TRBV11-2 and J is TRBJ2-2; TRBD1 is a possible D gene (6 bases). Looked up from germline, CDR1 is SGHAT and CDR2 is FQNNGV. The CDR3 consists of 16 residues. The CDR3 loop reads CTSSLQGFPGAGELFS. CDR3 bases: TGTACCAGCAGCTTGCAGGGGTTTCCAGGCGCCGGGGAGCTGTTTTCT.

A note on this clonotype: This may come from a read error, since a much larger clone is one base off. The genes are TRBV7-3 and TRBJ2-3, with D uncertain. Germline V gives CDR1 SGHTA, CDR2 FQGTGA. The CDR3 consists of 13 residues. V dropped 4 bases and J dropped 7 bases, with 12 bases sitting between them. CDR3 sequence (DNA): TGTGCCAGCAGCTACGAACCTGCATATACGCAGTATTTT. This encodes CASSYEPAYTQYF. Looking up the rest from reference TRBV7-3 and TRBJ2-3 gives the full variable domain: GAGVSQTPSNKVTEKGKYVELRCDPISGHTALYWYRQSLGQGPEFLIYFQGTGAADDSGLPNDRFFAVRPEGSVSTLKIQRTERGDSAVYLCASSYEPAYTQYFGPGTRLTVL.

This clonotype was recorded only once. The junction departs from the called germline gene at one end, perhaps through a read error. V usage is TRBV6-2 or TRBV6-3 and J usage is TRBJ2-7; no firm D call. The CDR3 extends over 13 amino acids. Germline V gene sequence: CDR1 MNHEY, CDR2 SVGEGT. This CDR3 is CASIYEVPYKQYF. CDR3 nucleotides: TGTGCCAGCATTTACGAGGTACCATACAAGCAGTACTTC.

Remarks on this clonotype: A read error may account for a junction end that differs from germline. J is TRBJ1-5 and V is TRBV11-2, with a possible D match to TRBD1 (6 bases). Germline V gene data show CDR1 as SGHAT and CDR2 as FQNNGV. The CDR3 runs to 16 residues. CDR3 nucleotides: TGTGTCAGCAGCCTAAAAGGGGGACCGACGAATCAGTCCCAGCATTTT. Translated, it gives CVSSLKGGPTNQSQHF.

For this clonotype: The germline gene is not matched at one end of the junction; a read error may be the cause. V is TRBV5-5 and J is TRBJ1-6; no clear D gene. From germline, CDR1 is SGHKS and CDR2 YYEKEE (reference sequence). CDR3 length: 13 amino acids. The DNA for the CDR3 is TGTGACAGCAGCTTGCGAGTGAATTCACCCCTCCACTTT. It specifies CDSSLRVNSPLHF.

The chain has TRBV10-3 and TRBJ2-7; 9 nucleotides line up with TRBD2. The CDR3 loop spans 18 amino acids. With V trimmed by 6 bases and J by 6 bases, 21 bases remained unmatched. The germline V gene has CDR1 ENHRY and CDR2 SYGVKD. CDR3 in amino acids: CAIRVPPGTSLTSGEQYF. For the CDR3, the DNA is TGTGCCATCAGGGTTCCCCCCGGGACTAGCCTTACGTCGGGCGAGCAGTACTTC.